Presented here are 7 T cell receptor beta chains from one specimen sequenced in a study of shared clonotypes between healthy human individuals. Generated by immunoSEQ multiplex PCR, the TCRdb table keeps only in-frame clones and is missing some. Here the sample spans roughly 1,800,000 clones, around 96% being singletons. In the naive CD8 group, cells lacked CD45RO and were positively selected for CCR7, so terminally differentiated effector memory CD45RA+ cells were left out. The sample was naive CD8+ T cells sorted from blood. The receptors here all came from a man between 18 and 35 years old in good health.

J is TRBJ1-4 and V is TRBV6-5; no clear D gene. Germline V gene sequence: CDR1 MNHEY, CDR2 SVGAGI. CDR3 size: 14 residues. Trimming pared 7 bases from V and 0 bases from J, leaving 9 bases between. CDR3 sequence reads: CASTPVATNEKLFF. The CDR3 region has the DNA TGTGCCAGCACTCCTGTTGCAACTAATGAAAAACTGTTTTTT.

The rearrangement joins TRBV30 to TRBJ1-6, with 10 bases that match TRBD1. CDR1 GTSNPN and CDR2 SVGIG come from the germline V gene (reference sequence). V shed 1 base, J shed 7 bases, and the junction held 1 base outside the gene matches. The CDR3 has 14 residues. The CDR3 is CAWSAGQGNSPLHF. For the CDR3, the DNA is TGTGCCTGGAGTGCGGGACAGGGGAATTCACCCCTCCACTTT.

This clone was counted once. This sequence joins TRBV9 and TRBJ2-7; D ambiguous. V lost 0 bases and J lost 1, with 14 bases in between. The CDR3 loop spans 16 amino acids. Germline V CDR1 and CDR2: SGDLS, YYNGEE. The CDR3 sequence: CASSVGPVLQSYEQYF. For the CDR3, the DNA is TGTGCCAGCAGCGTAGGACCGGTCCTCCAGTCCTACGAGCAGTACTTC.

The chain's CDR3 is CASSLLGLAGAYEQYF. The DNA of the CDR3 is TGCGCCAGCAGTCTTCTTGGGCTAGCGGGGGCCTACGAGCAGTACTTC. The gene calls are TRBV23-1 and TRBJ2-7; 10 positions match TRBD2. TRBV23-1 belongs to the ORF category, with a function that is uncertain. The ends lost 4 bases at V and 2 bases at J; junction bases unmatched: 8. This CDR3 contains 16 residues.

The chain employs TRBV5-1 and TRBJ2-7; TRBD2 might be the D (6 bases). Germline CDR1 is SGHRS and CDR2 is YFSETQ. Trimming stripped 0 bases from V and 4 bases from J, with 17 bases between. This CDR3 comprises 16 residues. In DNA form, the CDR3 reads TGCGCCAGCAGCTTGGACCGTGGGGGGTTAGGATACGAGCAGTACTTC. Translation gives CASSLDRGGLGYEQYF.

This clone was seen only once. This chain joins TRBV7-9 and TRBJ2-1; D uncertain. Germline CDR1 is SEHNR and CDR2 is FQNEAQ (reference sequence). V was cut by 1 base and J by 6 bases, with 7 bases left in between. CDR3 length: 13 amino acids. The CDR3, as DNA: TGTGCCAGCAGCTTAGAACAGCGCAATGAGCAGTTCTTC. It translates to CASSLEQRNEQFF.

The chain carries TRBV23-1 and TRBJ1-6; D unclear. TRBV23-1 carries the ORF label, with uncertain function. The germline V and J ends were trimmed by 3 bases and 9 bases, with 12 bases remaining between them. The CDR3 runs 14 residues. CDR3 in amino acids: CASSHRVLGSPLHF. DNA of the CDR3: TGCGCCAGCAGTCATCGGGTTTTAGGTTCACCCCTCCACTTT.